Shown below are 24 T cell receptor beta chains from a single sample sequenced in a study of PD-1 blockade in classical Hodgkin lymphoma. This table comes from immunoSEQ multiplex PCR, and its TCRdb copy is limited to in-frame clones, with some not included. The top ten hold over 35% of the sample, which has 45,000 or so clones, about 77% seen once. The time point was: cycle 4 day 1 (C4D1), after 6 weeks of nivolumab. With no exception, relapse followed autologous stem cell transplantation in all patients, and brentuximab vedotin exposure varied. The sequenced sample was peripheral blood mononuclear cells (PBMCs), obtained before the fourth cycle of nivolumab. Every receptor here comes from a human donor with classical Hodgkin lymphoma.

CDR3 DNA: TGTGCCAGCAGCTCGGACAGGAACAATGAGCAGTTCTTC. As protein: CASSSDRNNEQFF. The V call is TRBV11-2, the J call TRBJ2-1; TRBD1 matches 7 bases. V was pared by 4 bases and J by 5 bases, with 2 bases of the junction left unmatched. CDR1 is SGHAT and CDR2 is FQNNGV in the germline V gene. This CDR3 is built from 13 residues.

CDR3 coding DNA: TGTGCCAGCAGTTCCGACAGGGGTTGGAACTATGGCTACACCTTC. It is translated as CASSSDRGWNYGYTF. This chain uses TRBV28 with TRBJ1-2; 8 nucleotides agree with TRBD1. From germline, CDR1 is MDHEN and CDR2 SYDVKM. This CDR3 has 15 amino acids. J was trimmed by 2 bases and V by 4 bases; bases with no gene match: 6.

The genes are TRBV18 and TRBJ1-6; D not certain. Germline V gene data show CDR1 as KGHSH and CDR2 as LQKENI. This CDR3 contains 14 residues. The V end lost 6 bases, the J end lost 1 base, and 7 bases lay between the germline ends. DNA of the CDR3: TGTGCCAGCTCTCCCGGGTCCTATAATTCACCCCTCCACTTT. It specifies CASSPGSYNSPLHF.

The V gene is TRBV6-5, the J gene TRBJ1-1, with TRBD1 matching over 8 bases. The CDR3 is 16 amino acids. The V gene's germline CDR1 is MNHEY and CDR2 SVGAGI. Trimming took 0 bases from V and 3 from J; bases not matched to a gene: 6. As DNA, the CDR3 is TGTGCCAGCAGTTACTCCCCAGGGGGCGCTTACACTGAAGCTTTCTTT. This translates into CASSYSPGGAYTEAFF.

The V gene is TRBV6-5, the J gene TRBJ1-1; a weak D match, TRBD1 (5 bases). CDR3 length: 14 residues. Germline CDR1 MNHEY, CDR2 SVGAGI. Between the trimmed V and J ends, which lost 4 bases and 7 bases, there was a span of 16 bases. CDR3 amino acids: CASSSPWDGDEAFF. The CDR3, as DNA: TGTGCCAGCAGTTCCCCTTGGGACGGGGATGAAGCTTTCTTT.

The chain is built from TRBV28 and TRBJ1-3, with 9 positions matching TRBD1. The CDR3 sequence is 16 residues long. Per the germline V gene, CDR1 is MDHEN and CDR2 is SYDVKM. Trimming took 8 bases from V and 0 from J; bases not matched to a gene: 8. CDR3 residues: CASGQGPRLSGNTIYF. The CDR3 nucleotides read TGTGCCAGCGGACAGGGGCCGCGTCTCTCTGGAAACACCATATATTTT.

J is TRBJ2-3 and V is TRBV5-1; 12 nucleotides agree with TRBD2. The CDR3 extends over 15 amino acids. V trimming: 4 bases; J trimming: 3 bases; junction bases outside the gene matches: 3. Germline CDR1 reads SGHRS; CDR2 reads YFSETQ. The CDR3 DNA is TGCGCCAGCAGCGGACTAGCGGGGTGGACAGATACGCAGTATTTT. Amino acid sequence: CASSGLAGWTDTQYF.

The chain links TRBV13 to TRBJ1-4; D ambiguous. From germline, CDR1 is PRHDT and CDR2 FYEKMQ (reference sequence). The CDR3 is made up of 14 amino acids. The V end was cut by 3 bases, the J end by 4 bases, with 9 bases between. The CDR3 here is CASSLGSLNEKLFF. CDR3 sequence (DNA): TGTGCCAGCAGCTTGGGTTCCCTTAATGAAAAACTGTTTTTT.

This chain connects TRBV9 to TRBJ2-7; the D is unclear. V gave up 2 bases and J gave up 7 bases, with 7 bases separating them. CDR3 size: 11 residues. Germline assignment: CDR1 SGDLS and CDR2 YYNGEE. The DNA for the CDR3 is TGTGCCAGCAGCGTCCCGAGGGAGCAGTACTTC. Its protein product is CASSVPREQYF.

This rearrangement joins TRBV10-3 to TRBJ2-2; tentative D call: TRBD1 (6 bases). Germline V gene lookup returns CDR1 ENHRY and CDR2 SYGVKD. Trimming pared 5 bases from V and 5 bases from J, leaving 12 bases between. This CDR3 is built from 14 residues. The CDR3 DNA reads TGTGCCATCAGTTACAGGGATCAAACCGGGGAGCTGTTTTTT. Its translation: CAISYRDQTGELFF.

The genes are TRBV6-5 and TRBJ1-1; 8 bases match TRBD1. Per the germline V gene, CDR1 is MNHEY and CDR2 is SVGAGI. This CDR3 is built from 12 residues. Trimming removed 4 bases from V and 9 bases from J; junction bases left unmatched: 4. The CDR3 loop reads CASSFQGAKAFF. CDR3 bases: TGTGCCAGCAGTTTCCAGGGGGCGAAAGCTTTCTTT.

The chain carries TRBV2 and TRBJ2-1, with 13 bases fitting TRBD2. V trimming: 4 bases; J trimming: 3 bases; junction bases outside the gene matches: 3. Germline CDR1 and CDR2: SNHLY and FYNNEI. CDR3 size: 16 residues. The CDR3 DNA reads as TGTGCCAGCAGTGCAAGACTAGCGGGGGGCTACAATGAGCAGTTCTTC. Its protein product is CASSARLAGGYNEQFF.

This clone was observed a single time. This chain connects TRBV18 to TRBJ1-4; D uncertain. CDR1 is KGHSH and CDR2 is LQKENI in the germline V gene. Trimming removed 1 base at V and 0 bases at J, with 9 bases between. CDR3 size: 16 residues. CDR3 amino acids: CASSPLPTPTNEKLFF. Here the CDR3 DNA reads TGTGCCAGCTCACCACTTCCGACCCCAACTAATGAAAAACTGTTTTTT.

The chain couples TRBV29-1 to TRBJ1-2; D may be TRBD1 (6 bases). The CDR3 totals 13 residues. The germline V gene encodes CDR1 SQVTM and CDR2 ANQGSEA. V lost 6 bases, J lost 8 bases, and 19 bases lay in between. The CDR3 nucleotides read TGCAGCGTCCCGGTACAGGGAGCAGGAGGCTACACCTTC. Protein: CSVPVQGAGGYTF. Full variable domain (rest looked up from reference TRBV29-1 and TRBJ1-2): SAVISQKPSRDICQRGTSLTIQCQVDSQVTMMFWYRQQPGQSLTLIATANQGSEATYESGFVIDKFPISRPNLTFSTLTVSNMSPEDSSIYLCSVPVQGAGGYTFGSGTRLTVV.

Of note for this clone: Other DNA sequences of this sample code for an identical CDR3. The rearrangement joins TRBV2 to TRBJ2-1; TRBD2 matches at 7 bases. Germline assignment: CDR1 SNHLY and CDR2 FYNNEI. J gave up 8 bases and V 5 bases, and 9 bases lay outside the gene matches. This CDR3 region has 14 residues. In nucleotides, the CDR3 is TGTGCCAGCAGTCTAGGACTAGTAGTGGATGAGCAGTTCTTC. Translated: CASSLGLVVDEQFF.

The rearrangement links TRBV2 to TRBJ1-4; maybe TRBD1 (6 bases). The length of the CDR3 is 15 residues. Germline CDR1 SNHLY, CDR2 FYNNEI. V lost 3 bases to trimming and J lost 7 bases, with 15 bases between them. The CDR3 sequence: CASSDLDRTSEKLFF. CDR3 DNA sequence: TGTGCCAGCAGTGACCTGGACAGAACTTCTGAAAAACTGTTTTTT.

This rearrangement joins TRBV5-1 to TRBJ1-1; a possible D gene is TRBD1 (6 bases). Trimming stripped 0 bases from V and 2 bases from J, with 20 bases between. This CDR3 spans 18 amino acids. Germline values: CDR1 SGHRS, CDR2 YFSETQ. The CDR3 sequence: CASSLETGGGRGNTEAFF. The CDR3 DNA reads as TGCGCCAGCAGCTTGGAAACTGGAGGGGGAAGGGGTAACACTGAAGCTTTCTTT.

V and J are TRBV7-9 and TRBJ1-1; D is undetermined. Trimming left V 7 bases short and J 0 bases short, with 15 bases between. The V gene's germline CDR1 is SEHNR and CDR2 FQNEAQ (reference sequence). The CDR3 covers 15 residues. This CDR3 is CASTPRGQMNTEAFF. For the CDR3, the DNA is TGTGCCAGCACCCCCCGAGGGCAGATGAACACTGAAGCTTTCTTT.

As DNA, the CDR3 is TGCGCCAGCAGCTCTTCCGGGACACCTTTATCTGGAAACACCATATATTTT. Residues: CASSSSGTPLSGNTIYF. This rearrangement joins TRBV5-1 to TRBJ1-3; D possibly corresponds to TRBD1 (6 bases). The CDR3 sequence is 17 residues long. Germline-derived CDR1 and CDR2 are SGHRS and YFSETQ. V was trimmed by 3 bases and J by 1 base, leaving 17 bases between them.

This clone was seen a single time. The chain combines TRBV18 with TRBJ1-1, with D perhaps matching TRBD1 (5 bases). With 4 bases removed from V and 3 bases from J, the gap between germline ends came to 9 bases. Germline values: CDR1 KGHSH, CDR2 LQKENI. This CDR3 contains 13 residues. The CDR3 reads CASSLQDDTEAFF. The CDR3 nucleotides are TGTGCCAGCTCACTACAGGATGACACTGAAGCTTTCTTT. Combining the CDR3 with reference TRBV18 and TRBJ1-1 gives the whole variable domain NAGVMQNPRHLVRRRGQEARLRCSPMKGHSHVYWYRQLPEEGLKFMVYLQKENIIDESGMPKERFSAEFPKEGPSILRIQQVVRGDSAAYFCASSLQDDTEAFFGQGTRLTVV.

The chain is built from TRBV19 and TRBJ1-1; D is possibly TRBD1 (5 bases). Germline V gives CDR1 LNHDA, CDR2 SQIVND (reference sequence). This CDR3 has 16 amino acids. V lost 4 bases to trimming and J lost 4 bases, with 19 bases between them. DNA of the CDR3: TGTGCCAGTAGTACGGTTTCGGGGCTCGCGCTCACTGAAGCTTTCTTT. As protein: CASSTVSGLALTEAFF.

The chain couples TRBV11-2 to TRBJ2-7, with a weak D call TRBD1 (5 bases). Looked up from germline, CDR1 is SGHAT and CDR2 is FQNNGV. The CDR3 has 14 amino acids. The V gene lost 5 bases and the J gene lost 2 bases, with 13 bases spanning the gap. The DNA for the CDR3 is TGTGCCAGCAGCCCAGGGATCCTAACCTACGAGCAGTACTTC. Protein: CASSPGILTYEQYF.

The chain carries TRBV4-3 and TRBJ1-3, with D uncertain. From germline, CDR1 is LGHNA and CDR2 YSLEER. V was trimmed by 0 bases and J by 3 bases, leaving 9 bases between them. The CDR3 loop spans 15 amino acids. CDR3 protein: CASSQDEGFGNTIYF. The CDR3 region has the DNA TGCGCCAGCAGCCAAGATGAGGGCTTTGGAAACACCATATATTTT.

The chain is built from TRBV4-1 and TRBJ2-2; D call uncertain. Germline CDR1 is MGHRA and CDR2 is YSYEKL. Deletions cut 3 bases from V and 8 bases from J, with 7 bases between. This CDR3 comprises 12 residues. The CDR3 reads CASSQEWGELFF. Here the CDR3 DNA reads TGCGCCAGCAGCCAGGAATGGGGGGAGCTGTTTTTT.